The 5 T cell receptor beta chains reported below all come from one sample, sequenced in a study of shared clonotypes between healthy human individuals. Terminally differentiated effector memory CD45RA+ cells were excluded from the naive CD8 cells, which were CD45RO-negative and positively selected for CCR7. The assay was immunoSEQ multiplex PCR, and TCRdb's table has in-frame clones only and misses some. The data contain 550,000 to 650,000 clones, around 96% of them singletons. Sequencing was done on a sample of naive CD8+ T cells sorted from blood. The receptor set was obtained from a woman in her thirties in good health.

This clone was picked up a small number of times. The rearrangement joins TRBV2 to TRBJ1-2; 9 bases are shared with TRBD1. The germline V gene has CDR1 SNHLY and CDR2 FYNNEI. With V trimmed by 6 bases and J by 4 bases, 9 bases remained unmatched. This CDR3 region has 15 residues. This CDR3 reads CASRPPGQGSYGYTF. The CDR3 nucleotides are TGTGCCAGCAGGCCCCCGGGACAGGGAAGCTATGGCTACACCTTC.

This clone was observed once. The chain uses TRBV7-9 and TRBJ2-1; 10 positions match TRBD2. The CDR3 runs to 18 residues. The germline CDR1 and CDR2 sequences are SEHNR and FQNEAQ (reference sequence). Trimming cost V 4 bases and J 2 bases; bases outside gene matches: 11. CDR3 nucleotides: TGTGCCAGCAGCTCCCCAAAGCGGGAGGGCTCCGCCTACAATGAGCAGTTCTTC. Protein sequence: CASSSPKREGSAYNEQFF.

In its sample, this clone was seen once. The chain has TRBV11-1 and TRBJ1-2; maybe TRBD1 (6 bases). The CDR3 totals 14 residues. V gave up 5 bases and J gave up 4 bases, with 14 bases separating them. CDR1 is SGHAT, CDR2 FQDESV, per germline (reference sequence). The CDR3 nucleotides read TGTGCCAGCAGCCCTAATTCAGGGGCCTATGGCTACACCTTC. Its translation is CASSPNSGAYGYTF.

The V and J genes are TRBV28 and TRBJ2-1, with D tentatively TRBD2 (5 bases). The CDR3 length is 14 residues. CDR1 is MDHEN and CDR2 is SYDVKM in the germline V gene. The germline V and J ends were trimmed by 6 bases and 5 bases, with 14 bases remaining between them. DNA for the CDR3: TGTGCCAGCAGGACCGGGCTAGCAAACAATGAGCAGTTCTTC. The encoded protein is CASRTGLANNEQFF.

The chain is built from TRBV25-1 and TRBJ1-1; tentatively, D is TRBD1 (5 bases). V was pared by 6 bases and J by 0 bases, with 17 bases between. Germline lookup yields CDR1 MGHDK and CDR2 SYGVNS. CDR3 length equals 16 residues. The CDR3 sequence: CASRGRRGELNTEAFF. CDR3 DNA sequence: TGTGCCAGCAGGGGAAGGCGGGGCGAGTTGAACACTGAAGCTTTCTTT.